The 2 T cell receptor beta chains below all came from one sample that was sequenced in a study of early T cells in non-severe SARS-CoV-2 infection. TCRdb recomputed calls from the 5' RACE reads with MiXCR, one row per CDR3 protein. This table holds 70,000 to 85,000 distinct CDR3 sequences, approximately 12% found once. The specimen comprised whole blood, sampled at baseline. The receptors were gathered from an adult who was a healthcare worker with PCR-confirmed SARS-CoV-2 infection or an uninfected control (not recorded which). The donor label of this sample is uncertain.

As concerns this clonotype: Germline is not matched at one junction end, which may reflect a read error. The chain uses TRBV13 and TRBJ2-7; tentative D call: TRBD2 (6 bases). The CDR3 covers 14 residues. In germline, CDR1 is PRHDT, CDR2 FYEKMQ (reference sequence). CDR3 sequence reads: CANSSRGTTYEQYF. The CDR3 bases are TGTGCCAACAGCTCTCGCGGGACCACCTACGAGCAGTACTTC.

This chain links TRBV25-1 with TRBJ1-5; weak D call: TRBD1 (5 bases). The CDR3 contains 15 residues. In germline, CDR1 is MGHDK, CDR2 SYGVNS. The V end lost 1 base, the J end lost 2 bases, and 9 bases lay between the germline ends. CDR3 DNA: TGTGCCAGCAGTGAATCGGGGCTGGGCAATCAGCCCCAGCATTTT. Translated, it gives CASSESGLGNQPQHF.